These 13 T cell receptor beta chains share one sample of origin, sequenced in a study of CD8 T cells in ankylosing spondylitis (TCRdb year 2017). The receptor library was made with 5' RACE. The sequencer was an Illumina HiSeq 2500. TCRdb reran the public reads through fastp at Q25 and MiXCR, keeping productive beta chains. Records with the same CDR3 protein are collapsed into one entry carrying the most frequent genes and DNA. For this sample there are roughly 670,000 distinct CDR3 sequences; about 20% appear just once. Under 20% of the sample goes to the ten largest clones. The antigens of these receptors remain unknown. The paper as a whole reports these results and caveats: A TCR beta motif made up of seven or eight highly homologous amino acid variants appeared to be characteristic of blood from ankylosing spondylitis patients.

Input material: blood, either unsorted or a sorted T cell fraction (not recorded which). The receptors derive from a male donor with ankylosing spondylitis.

This clonotype turned up a few times. The CDR3 DNA sequence: TGTGCCAGCAGCCCTGGGGACAGCGGTACCGGGGAGCTGTTTTTT. Translation gives CASSPGDSGTGELFF. The chain couples TRBV13 to TRBJ2-2; 7 bases agree with TRBD1. The germline V gene encodes CDR1 PRHDT and CDR2 FYEKMQ (reference sequence). Germline trimming cut 5 bases from V and 5 bases from J; bases unmatched to any gene: 8. The CDR3 spans 15 residues.

This clonotype turned up a few times. CDR3 sequence: CATEQLPRISGNTIYF. CDR3 in DNA: TGTGCCACGGAGCAACTACCTAGAATCTCTGGAAACACCATATATTTT. V is TRBV15 and J is TRBJ1-3; no definite D call. The CDR3 totals 16 residues. Germline V gives CDR1 LNHNV, CDR2 YYDKDF (reference sequence). V was cut by 9 bases and J by 0 bases, with 18 bases left in between.

This clonotype came up a few times. This rearrangement joins TRBV5-1 to TRBJ1-1; no reliable D call. With 4 bases removed from V and 6 bases from J, the gap between germline ends came to 19 bases. The CDR3 sequence is 15 residues long. Germline V gene lookup returns CDR1 SGHRS and CDR2 YFSETQ. Here the CDR3 reads CASSISWPPAPEAFF. CDR3 coding DNA: TGCGCCAGCAGCATCTCCTGGCCCCCGGCCCCTGAAGCTTTCTTT.

The chain has TRBV6-5 and TRBJ2-7; weak D call: TRBD2 (5 bases). The CDR3 loop spans 14 amino acids. V lost 2 bases, J lost 6 bases, and 14 bases lay in between. The germline CDR1 and CDR2 sequences are MNHEY and SVGAGI. CDR3 DNA: TGTGCCAGCAGTTACATCTACGGACTGGGCGAGCAGTACTTC. Protein: CASSYIYGLGEQYF.

The V and J genes are TRBV29-1 and TRBJ1-2; TRBD1 is a possible D gene (6 bases). There are 15 residues in the CDR3. V shed 0 bases and J shed 4 bases, with 15 bases lying between them. Germline CDR1 and CDR2: SQVTM and ANQGSEA. The CDR3 sequence: CSVEEEQGTPYGYTF. CDR3 bases: TGCAGCGTTGAAGAGGAGCAGGGGACCCCCTATGGCTACACCTTC.

This clonotype was observed a handful of times. The chain couples TRBV6-5 to TRBJ2-3, with 9 bases lining up with TRBD2. This CDR3 contains 15 residues. The germline gives CDR1 MNHEY, CDR2 SVGAGI. The junction had 2 bases not matched to a gene; V was cut back by 0 bases and J by 4 bases. The DNA for the CDR3 is TGTGCCAGCAGTTACTCCGAGCGGGGGGCAGATACGCAGTATTTT. Protein sequence: CASSYSERGADTQYF.

The J gene is TRBJ1-6, the V gene TRBV5-1; a possible D gene is TRBD1 (6 bases). V was shortened by 4 bases and J by 7 bases, with 15 bases between the two germline ends. Looked up from germline, CDR1 is SGHRS and CDR2 is YFSETQ. The CDR3 runs 15 residues. CDR3 DNA: TGCGCCAGCAGCGCGGATGGACAGACAAATTCACCCCTCCACTTT. It yields the protein CASSADGQTNSPLHF.

This clonotype was seen more than once but under ten times. This CDR3 reads CASSPGGGLLYGYTF. For the CDR3, the DNA is TGTGCCAGCAGCCCCGGAGGGGGCCTCCTCTATGGCTACACCTTC. This chain joins TRBV9 and TRBJ1-2; 7 bases match TRBD1. V trimming: 4 bases; J trimming: 4 bases; junction bases outside the gene matches: 10. CDR3 length: 15 residues. Germline-derived CDR1 and CDR2 are SGDLS and YYNGEE.

This chain uses TRBV4-2 with TRBJ2-5; no reliable D call. V was clipped by 0 bases and J by 5 bases, with 13 bases between them. The CDR3 has 15 amino acids. Germline assignment: CDR1 LGHNA and CDR2 YNFKEQ. The CDR3 bases are TGTGCCAGCAGCCAAGATGCCGGCCTGAGGGAGACCCAGTACTTC. Amino acid sequence: CASSQDAGLRETQYF.

This rearrangement joins TRBV4-1 to TRBJ1-1, with D possibly being TRBD1 (5 bases). CDR3 size: 14 residues. Germline loops: CDR1 MGHRA, CDR2 YSYEKL. Trimming stripped 4 bases from V and 6 bases from J, with 15 bases between. The CDR3 is CASSPPAGRSEAFF. In DNA, the CDR3 is TGCGCCAGCAGCCCCCCAGCAGGGAGGTCTGAAGCTTTCTTT.

This clonotype was detected a few times. CDR3 sequence (DNA): TGCGCCAGCAATATCGAAGGGCTGGATTCACCCCTCCACTTT. It specifies CASNIEGLDSPLHF. J is TRBJ1-6 and V is TRBV5-1; D is unclear. The CDR3 has 14 amino acids. Germline assignment: CDR1 SGHRS and CDR2 YFSETQ. V lost 6 bases and J 8 bases, leaving 15 bases between the germline ends.

This clonotype has more than one count but fewer than ten. This rearrangement joins TRBV6-5 to TRBJ1-1; D is undetermined. V gave up 2 bases and J gave up 4 bases, with 11 bases separating them. The germline V gene encodes CDR1 MNHEY and CDR2 SVGAGI. The CDR3 is 14 amino acids. CDR3 sequence: CASSYEGGFTEAFF. In DNA form, the CDR3 reads TGTGCCAGCAGTTACGAGGGTGGGTTCACTGAAGCTTTCTTT.

The V call is TRBV21-1, the J call TRBJ1-1. TRBV21-1 is tagged as a pseudogene. This CDR3 contains 13 residues. CDR3 bases: TGTGCCAGCAGCAAAAGAGAAGAAACAGAAGCTTTCTTT. Translating gives CASSKREETEAFF.